The 17 T cell receptor beta chains reported below all come from one sample, sequenced in a study of a mutant IDH1 vaccine in newly diagnosed glioma. Their antigen targets remain unknown. Some clones are missing from TCRdb's copy, which holds only in-frame ones; the method was immunoSEQ multiplex PCR. The sample holds 20,000 to 30,000 clones, over 80% seen once. Regarding time point: week 47, end of study. One vaccine dose held 300 ug of mutant IDH1 20-mer peptide and came with topical imiquimod. The specimen was PBMCs, collected from a glioma patient whose treatment included an IDH1 peptide vaccine. The receptors stem from a middle-aged man with glioma. Some clones in this sample may be carry-over from other donors' samples.

The V call is TRBV30, the J call TRBJ2-7, with D unclear. V lost 2 bases and J 2 bases, leaving 10 bases between the germline ends. The germline V gene encodes CDR1 GTSNPN and CDR2 SVGIG (reference sequence). CDR3 length: 13 residues. The CDR3 spells CAWSKGRAYEQYF. The CDR3 nucleotides are TGTGCCTGGAGTAAGGGTCGAGCCTACGAGCAGTACTTC.

This chain uses TRBV6-4 with TRBJ1-2; D call uncertain. The germline V gene has CDR1 MRHNA and CDR2 SNTAGT. The CDR3 extends over 13 amino acids. V gave up 4 bases and J gave up 2 bases, with 8 bases separating them. CDR3 coding DNA: TGTGCCAGCAGTGCAGGACTCAACTATGGCTACACCTTC. Translating it yields CASSAGLNYGYTF.

The sample holds one count of this clone. The CDR3 sequence: CASSSLGAGRDTQYF. The CDR3 DNA sequence: TGTGCCAGCAGTTCCCTGGGAGCGGGGCGAGATACGCAGTATTTT. The chain couples TRBV28 to TRBJ2-3, with 7 bases aligning to TRBD2. J was trimmed by 5 bases and V by 4 bases; bases with no gene match: 9. CDR1 is MDHEN and CDR2 is SYDVKM in the germline V gene. The CDR3 totals 15 residues.

The CDR3 region has the DNA TGTGCCAGTAGTATGAGGCAGGGGGCAAACTATGGCTACACCTTC. This codes for CASSMRQGANYGYTF. The chain uses TRBV19 and TRBJ1-2, with 8 bases identical to TRBD1. V lost 3 bases and J lost 2; bases outside the gene matches: 5. Germline loops: CDR1 LNHDA, CDR2 SQIVND (reference sequence). This CDR3 spans 15 amino acids.

The chain couples TRBV6-1 to TRBJ2-4, with D possibly being TRBD1 or TRBD2 (5 bases each). Between the trimmed V and J ends, which lost 3 bases and 0 bases, there was a span of 18 bases. The CDR3 consists of 18 residues. The V gene's germline CDR1 is MNHNS and CDR2 SASEGT. This CDR3 reads CASSEGPWLTLAKNIQYF. The CDR3 region has the DNA TGTGCCAGCAGTGAGGGACCTTGGTTGACCTTAGCCAAAAACATTCAGTACTTC.

The gene calls are TRBV6-1 and TRBJ1-5; maybe TRBD1 (6 bases). Germline V CDR1 and CDR2: MNHNS, SASEGT. V shed 3 bases and J shed 4 bases, with 13 bases lying between them. The CDR3 has 15 residues. CDR3 sequence (DNA): TGTGCCAGCAGTGACTCCGGGACACCGAATCAGCCCCAGCATTTT. Its translation is CASSDSGTPNQPQHF.

In this sample, this clone turned up a few times. This sequence joins TRBV6-5 and TRBJ1-6; 8 bases fit TRBD1. Trimming at V came to 6 bases and at J to 14 bases, leaving 9 bases not matched to a gene. Germline assignment: CDR1 MNHEY and CDR2 SVGAGI. CDR3 size: 13 residues. The CDR3 loop is CASRLQGARALHF. CDR3 DNA sequence: TGTGCCAGCAGACTTCAGGGGGCAAGAGCCCTCCACTTT.

The chain links TRBV7-2 to TRBJ1-2, with TRBD1 matching over 10 bases. V lost 1 base, J lost 8 bases, and 10 bases stayed unmatched. Germline CDR1 reads SGHTA; CDR2 reads FQGNSA. This CDR3 has 16 residues. In DNA form, the CDR3 reads TGTGCCAGCAGCTTAGATGCGCGACAGGGGGCAGGGGGCTACACCTTC. This codes for CASSLDARQGAGGYTF.

The CDR3: CASSQDSEQYF. CDR3 bases: TGCGCCAGCAGCCAAGATAGCGAGCAGTACTTC. The gene calls are TRBV4-1 and TRBJ2-7; the D is unclear. Germline V CDR1 and CDR2: MGHRA, YSYEKL. V was pared by 0 bases and J by 6 bases, with 3 bases between. The CDR3 contains 11 residues.

This clone was counted a single time. This chain joins TRBV19 and TRBJ1-2; the D is unclear. Between the trimmed V and J ends, which lost 0 bases and 4 bases, there was a span of 9 bases. The CDR3 runs to 14 residues. Germline V gene lookup returns CDR1 LNHDA and CDR2 SQIVND (reference sequence). CDR3 sequence: CASSIDPWSYGYTF. In DNA form, the CDR3 reads TGTGCCAGTAGTATAGACCCGTGGAGCTATGGCTACACCTTC.

This clone qualifies as medium-sized. The rearrangement links TRBV2 to TRBJ1-1, with D possibly being TRBD1 (6 bases). Trimming removed 1 base from V and 10 bases from J, with 16 bases in between. Germline-derived CDR1 and CDR2 are SNHLY and FYNNEI. The CDR3 is 14 amino acids. In DNA form, the CDR3 reads TGTGCCAGCAGTGAAGTGGGCGGGGGGCGTCCAGCTTTCTTT. Translation: CASSEVGGGRPAFF. Looking up the rest from reference TRBV2 and TRBJ1-1 gives the full variable domain: EPEVTQTPSHQVTQMGQEVILRCVPISNHLYFYWYRQILGQKVEFLVSFYNNEISEKSEIFDDQFSVERPDGSNFTLKIRSTKLEDSAMYFCASSEVGGGRPAFFGQGTRLTVV.

The chain uses TRBV19 and TRBJ2-1, with TRBD1 matching over 9 bases. The CDR3 is made up of 17 amino acids. J was trimmed by 3 bases and V by 5 bases; bases with no gene match: 11. The germline CDR1 and CDR2 sequences are LNHDA and SQIVND (reference sequence). CDR3 sequence (DNA): TGTGCCAGTAGTTTTGTAAAAGGGACAGGGTACTACAATGAGCAGTTCTTC. This codes for CASSFVKGTGYYNEQFF.

The V and J genes are TRBV7-9 and TRBJ1-1; D call uncertain. CDR1 is SEHNR and CDR2 is FQNEAQ in the germline V gene (reference sequence). Trimming cost V 4 bases and J 3 bases, with 12 bases left between them. The CDR3 consists of 14 residues. This CDR3 reads CASSWTTLDTEAFF. DNA for the CDR3: TGTGCCAGCAGCTGGACCACTCTGGACACTGAAGCTTTCTTT.

The chain combines TRBV6-5 with TRBJ1-2; no firm D call. Between the trimmed V and J ends, which lost 6 bases and 8 bases, there was a span of 19 bases. Germline-derived CDR1 and CDR2 are MNHEY and SVGAGI. CDR3 length equals 14 residues. This chain's CDR3 is CASSHDAVPVGYTF. The CDR3, as DNA: TGTGCCAGCAGCCACGATGCCGTCCCGGTCGGCTACACCTTC.

The gene calls are TRBV14 and TRBJ2-2; perhaps TRBD2 as D (6 bases). Trimming shortened V by 1 base and J by 6 bases, and 15 bases separated the two germline ends. This CDR3 has 16 amino acids. Germline-derived CDR1 and CDR2 are SGHDN and FVKESK. The CDR3 nucleotides are TGTGCCAGCAGCCAAGTTGGAGGGAGTATCCCCGGGGAGCTGTTTTTT. This gives the protein CASSQVGGSIPGELFF. The full variable domain, with the rest looked up from reference TRBV14 and TRBJ2-2, is EAGVTQFPSHSVIEKGQTVTLRCDPISGHDNLYWYRRVMGKEIKFLLHFVKESKQDESGMPNNRFLAERTGGTYSTLKVQPAELEDSGVYFCASSQVGGSIPGELFFGEGSRLTVL.

J is TRBJ1-4 and V is TRBV19; unclear D gene. Germline-derived CDR1 and CDR2 are LNHDA and SQIVND (reference sequence). The CDR3 extends over 18 amino acids. Trimming removed 6 bases at V and 6 bases at J, with 26 bases between. The CDR3 spells CASSPTTRHSRADEKLFF. DNA for the CDR3: TGTGCCAGTAGCCCGACAACTAGACACTCCAGAGCCGATGAAAAACTGTTTTTT.

This clone was picked up one time. The chain employs TRBV30 and TRBJ1-3; D is undetermined. Germline lookup yields CDR1 GTSNPN and CDR2 SVGIG (reference sequence). Trimming took off 3 bases at V and 4 bases at J, with 13 bases between the two ends. CDR3 length: 14 amino acids. This CDR3 reads CAWSPRRKGNTIYF. CDR3 DNA sequence: TGTGCCTGGAGCCCTAGGCGGAAAGGAAACACCATATATTTT. Supplemented by reference TRBV30 and TRBJ1-3, the full variable domain reads SQTIHQWPATLVQPVGSPLSLECTVEGTSNPNLYWYRQAAGRGLQLLFYSVGIGQISSEVPQNLSASRPQDRQFILSSKKLLLSDSGFYLCAWSPRRKGNTIYFGEGSWLTVV.